The sequence of this T cell receptor (beta chain) was determined in a study of glioma-infiltrating T cells after dendritic cell vaccination. Findings of the study overall: Few patients contributed both blood and tumor specimens.

With respect to this clone: No antigen is known for it.

Up to about 2 ug genomic DNA was used for TCRB CDR3 amplification. Some clones are missing from TCRdb's copy, which holds only in-frame ones; the method was immunoSEQ multiplex PCR. The sample records about 73,000 clones, roughly 80% being singletons. Selection required adequate fresh-frozen tumor tissue plus more than two years' survival data. This CDR3 has 18 amino acids. Germline CDR1 reads LNHDA; CDR2 reads SQIVND (reference sequence). With 6 bases removed from V and 5 bases from J, the gap between germline ends came to 28 bases. Sequenced here: blood, sampled before dendritic cell vaccination. The V call is TRBV19, the J call TRBJ1-2; possible D gene TRBD1, 6 bases. This TCR came from a human donor with glioblastoma. Here the CDR3 DNA reads TGTGCCAGTAGCCCCATAGGGTTACGGGACATCGGGGAGTATGGCTACACCTTC. Translating gives CASSPIGLRDIGEYGYTF. Full variable domain (outside the CDR3, taken from reference TRBV19 and TRBJ1-2): DGGITQSPKYLFRKEGQNVTLSCEQNLNHDAMYWYRQDPGQGLRLIYYSQIVNDFQKGDIAEGYSVSREKKESFPLTVTSAQKNPTAFYLCASSPIGLRDIGEYGYTFGSGTRLTVV.